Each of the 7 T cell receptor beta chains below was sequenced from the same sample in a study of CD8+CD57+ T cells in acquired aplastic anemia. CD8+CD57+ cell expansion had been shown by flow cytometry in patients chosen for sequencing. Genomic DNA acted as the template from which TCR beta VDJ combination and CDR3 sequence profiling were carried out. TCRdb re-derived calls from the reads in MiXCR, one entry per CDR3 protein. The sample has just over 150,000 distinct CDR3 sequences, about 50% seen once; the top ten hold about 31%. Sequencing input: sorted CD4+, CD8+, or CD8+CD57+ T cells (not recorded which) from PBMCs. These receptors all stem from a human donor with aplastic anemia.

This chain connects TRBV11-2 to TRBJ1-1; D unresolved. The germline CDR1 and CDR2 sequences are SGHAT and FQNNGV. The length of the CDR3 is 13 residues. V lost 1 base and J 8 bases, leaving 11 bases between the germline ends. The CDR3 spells CASSLVEGREAFF. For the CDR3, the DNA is TGTGCCAGCAGCTTAGTCGAAGGGCGAGAAGCTTTCTTT.

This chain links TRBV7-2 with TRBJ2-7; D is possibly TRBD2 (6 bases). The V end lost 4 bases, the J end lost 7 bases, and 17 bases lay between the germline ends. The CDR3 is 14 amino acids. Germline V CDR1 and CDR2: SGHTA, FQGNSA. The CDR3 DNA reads TGTGCCAGCAGCTCCCTTGGGGGGACCTGGGAGCAGTACTTC. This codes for CASSSLGGTWEQYF.

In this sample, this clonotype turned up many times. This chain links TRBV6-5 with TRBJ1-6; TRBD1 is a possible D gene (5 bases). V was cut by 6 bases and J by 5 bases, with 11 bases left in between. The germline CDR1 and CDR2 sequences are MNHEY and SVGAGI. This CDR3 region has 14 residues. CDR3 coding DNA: TGTGCCAGCAGCTACGGGGGAAATAATTCACCCCTCCACTTT. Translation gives CASSYGGNNSPLHF.

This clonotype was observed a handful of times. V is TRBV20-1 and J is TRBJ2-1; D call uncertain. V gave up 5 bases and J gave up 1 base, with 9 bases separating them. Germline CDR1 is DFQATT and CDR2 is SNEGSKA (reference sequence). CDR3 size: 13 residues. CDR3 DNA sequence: TGCAGTGCTGCGACGGTATCCTACAATGAGCAGTTCTTC. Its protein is CSAATVSYNEQFF.

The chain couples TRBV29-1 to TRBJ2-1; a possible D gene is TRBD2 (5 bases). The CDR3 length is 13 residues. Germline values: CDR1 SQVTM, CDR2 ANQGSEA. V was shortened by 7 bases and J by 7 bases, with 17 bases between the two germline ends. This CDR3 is CSGRLPTRNEQFF. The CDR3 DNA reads TGCAGCGGCCGACTACCTACTAGGAATGAGCAGTTCTTC.

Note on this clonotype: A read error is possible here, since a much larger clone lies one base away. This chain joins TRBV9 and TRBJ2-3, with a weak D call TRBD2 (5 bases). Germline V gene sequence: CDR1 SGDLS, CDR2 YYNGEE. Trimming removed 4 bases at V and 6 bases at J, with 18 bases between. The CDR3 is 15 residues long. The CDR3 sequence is CASSLDGRAPDTQYF. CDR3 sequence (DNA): TGTGCCAGCAGCTTAGATGGGCGGGCCCCGGATACGCAGTATTTT.

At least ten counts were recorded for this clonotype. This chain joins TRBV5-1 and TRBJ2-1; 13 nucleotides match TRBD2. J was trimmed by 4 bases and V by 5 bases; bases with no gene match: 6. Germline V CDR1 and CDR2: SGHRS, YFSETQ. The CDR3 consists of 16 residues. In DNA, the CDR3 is TGCGCCAGCAGAGCGGGACTAGCGGGGCAATACAATGAGCAGTTCTTC. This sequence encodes CASRAGLAGQYNEQFF.